This T cell receptor (beta chain) originates from a study of blood T cells in healthy people across ages. The CDR3 extends over 13 amino acids. The germline V gene encodes CDR1 DFQATT and CDR2 SNEGSKA (reference sequence). They isolated at least 6.5 million PBMCs from each sample. Sample-barcoded 5' priming and a J-beta primer mix drove a second PCR of roughly 6 to 12 cycles. TCRdb re-derived calls from the 5' RACE reads in MiXCR, one entry per CDR3 protein. The table records about 780,000 distinct CDR3 sequences, approximately 24% of them present only once. These records were also assigned to another study, of T cells of mothers and their children.

The chain couples TRBV20-1 to TRBJ2-1, with no clear D. This sequence originates from a boy younger than 18 in good health. The sample comprised blood. CDR3 nucleotides: TGCAGCTCCGTCCGGTCGTGGCACAATGAGCAGTTCTTC. This codes for CSSVRSWHNEQFF.